This TCR beta chain was recovered during a study of beta chain features in type 1 diabetes. The investigators reverse transcribed all of the isolated RNA, so they sequenced expressed TCRB transcripts. Profiled with immunoSEQ multiplex PCR; TCRdb holds only in-frame clones, not every one. This table has 200,000 to 300,000 clones, just over 20% appearing once. The study's findings and limits: Patients with Type 1 diabetes showed moderately but significantly shorter TCRB CDR3s in all four CD4+ subsets.

The CDR3 length is 11 residues. Germline-derived CDR1 and CDR2 are GTSNPN and SVGIG (reference sequence). V was cut by 2 bases and J by 5 bases, with 6 bases left in between. To note about this clone: The antigen is not known.

What was sequenced was naive CD4+ T cells from blood. The chain is built from TRBV30 and TRBJ1-1; no firm D call. The origin of this receptor is a woman aged 35 to 49 with type 1 diabetes. This chain's CDR3 is CAWSFGTEAFF. In nucleotides, the CDR3 is TGTGCCTGGAGTTTCGGGACTGAAGCTTTCTTT.